These 20 T cell receptor beta chains were sequenced from one sample in a study of blood T cell repertoires in COVID-19. Using immunoSEQ multiplex PCR, the repertoire was profiled, and TCRdb retains in-frame clones only, with some absent. Seen here are 80,000 or so clones, around nine tenths observed once, and the top ten hold about 2.1%. Sequences were obtained from peripheral blood. These receptors all come from a woman in her sixties or seventies with acute or convalescent COVID-19.

The genes are TRBV12-3 or TRBV12-4 and TRBJ2-7, with 8 bases fitting TRBD1. The J segment lost 6 bases and the V segment lost 8 bases, leaving 9 bases of the junction unmatched. The CDR3 covers 13 residues. CDR3 in amino acids: CASGRGPPVEQYF. The CDR3, as DNA: TGTGCCAGCGGCAGGGGGCCGCCTGTCGAGCAGTACTTC.

This rearrangement joins TRBV19 to TRBJ1-2, with TRBD1 matching over 8 bases. Losses at the gene ends were 5 bases for V and 2 bases for J; bases not matched to a gene: 10. CDR1 is LNHDA, CDR2 SQIVND, per germline (reference sequence). This CDR3 is 16 amino acids long. CDR3 sequence reads: CASSVGGDRKNYGYTF. The DNA of the CDR3 is TGTGCCAGTAGTGTGGGGGGGGACAGGAAGAACTATGGCTACACCTTC.

V and J are TRBV25-1 and TRBJ2-7; 8 positions match TRBD2. The CDR3 totals 16 residues. Per germline, CDR1 MGHDK and CDR2 SYGVNS. V shed 4 bases and J 0 bases; nucleotides not matched to a gene: 8. The CDR3 DNA reads as TGTGCCAGCAGTGTAGGCGGGGGGCTTGACTCCTACGAGCAGTACTTC. Its protein product is CASSVGGGLDSYEQYF.

The V gene is TRBV10-3, the J gene TRBJ2-2; D is perhaps TRBD2 (6 bases). V was trimmed by 5 bases and J by 4 bases, leaving 14 bases between them. The length of the CDR3 is 15 residues. Germline V gives CDR1 ENHRY, CDR2 SYGVKD. The CDR3 loop reads CAISFSAEGTGELFF. CDR3 DNA sequence: TGTGCCATCAGTTTCTCCGCGGAGGGCACCGGGGAGCTGTTTTTT.

This rearrangement joins TRBV28 to TRBJ1-1; D is ambiguous. The V and J ends lost 2 bases and 5 bases respectively, with 9 bases between them. The CDR3 has 13 amino acids. Germline lookup yields CDR1 MDHEN and CDR2 SYDVKM. The CDR3 sequence is CASSLMARTEAFF. For the CDR3, the DNA is TGTGCCAGCAGTTTAATGGCGAGGACTGAAGCTTTCTTT.

The chain couples TRBV2 to TRBJ1-1; 7 positions agree with TRBD1. The CDR3 consists of 14 residues. The ends lost 7 bases at V and 3 bases at J; junction bases unmatched: 8. Germline lookup yields CDR1 SNHLY and CDR2 FYNNEI. CDR3 sequence: CASTEGAYYTEAFF. CDR3 DNA: TGTGCCAGCACCGAGGGGGCCTACTACACTGAAGCTTTCTTT.

The V and J genes are TRBV7-2 and TRBJ2-7; D is possibly TRBD2 (5 bases). CDR1 is SGHTA, CDR2 FQGNSA, per germline. V was clipped by 5 bases and J by 6 bases, with 14 bases between them. This CDR3 has 13 amino acids. The CDR3 here is CASSPRDPPEQYF. The CDR3 region has the DNA TGTGCCAGCAGCCCCCGGGATCCGCCCGAGCAGTACTTC.

The rearrangement links TRBV6-1 to TRBJ1-3; D ambiguous. Trimming pared 5 bases from V and 16 bases from J, leaving 18 bases between. Germline CDR1 and CDR2: MNHNS and SASEGT. The CDR3 extends over 12 amino acids. For the CDR3, the DNA is TGTGCCAGCAGTCCAACCGGCGGGATGTGGTATTTT. Amino acid sequence: CASSPTGGMWYF.

The rearrangement joins TRBV4-2 to TRBJ1-4; the D is unclear. The CDR3 contains 15 residues. Germline CDR1 is LGHNA and CDR2 is YNFKEQ. The V end was cut by 1 base, the J end by 5 bases, with 11 bases between. The CDR3 sequence is CASSQGVGDNEKLFF. The CDR3 coding sequence is TGTGCCAGCAGCCAAGGAGTGGGAGACAATGAAAAACTGTTTTTT.

The genes are TRBV12-3 or TRBV12-4 and TRBJ2-1; TRBD1 is a possible D gene (5 bases). CDR3 length: 12 amino acids. V was shortened by 4 bases and J by 9 bases, with 10 bases between the two germline ends. The CDR3 protein is CASSSTGFEQFF. The CDR3 nucleotides are TGTGCCAGCAGTTCTACAGGATTTGAGCAGTTCTTC.

V and J are TRBV6-6 and TRBJ2-7, with 8 bases matching TRBD1. There are 15 residues in the CDR3. V trimming: 4 bases; J trimming: 3 bases; junction bases outside the gene matches: 8. Germline V gene sequence: CDR1 MNHNY, CDR2 SVGAGI (reference sequence). CDR3 residues: CASSSPGTGSYEQYF. CDR3 in DNA: TGTGCCAGCAGTTCTCCCGGGACAGGAAGCTACGAGCAGTACTTC.

The chain has TRBV6-5 and TRBJ2-7, with D possibly TRBD2 on 5 matching bases. The CDR3 extends over 16 amino acids. V was shortened by 0 bases and J by 0 bases, with 12 bases between the two germline ends. Germline V gene lookup returns CDR1 MNHEY and CDR2 SVGAGI. Here the CDR3 DNA reads TGTGCCAGCAGTTACTCGAGGGTCCTGAGCTCCTACGAGCAGTACTTC. Translating it yields CASSYSRVLSSYEQYF.

This clone showed up just once. V is TRBV7-3 and J is TRBJ2-7, with 14 bases lining up with TRBD2. V trimming: 1 base; J trimming: 1 base; junction bases outside the gene matches: 12. Germline CDR1 and CDR2: SGHTA and FQGTGA. This CDR3 contains 20 residues. The CDR3 loop is CASSLNTTSGGAIGSYEQYF. The CDR3, as DNA: TGTGCCAGCAGCTTAAACACGACTAGCGGGGGGGCCATCGGTTCCTACGAGCAGTACTTC.

The chain carries TRBV29-1 and TRBJ2-7, with TRBD1 as a possible D gene (5 bases). The germline gives CDR1 SQVTM, CDR2 ANQGSEA. V was trimmed by 7 bases and J by 5 bases, leaving 15 bases between them. This CDR3 contains 12 residues. The CDR3 DNA reads as TGCAGCGCGAGACAGTCCACCAACGAGCAGTACTTC. Its protein is CSARQSTNEQYF.

The chain combines TRBV5-4 with TRBJ2-7, with 12 bases fitting TRBD1. The CDR3 contains 15 residues. Per the germline V gene, CDR1 is SGHNT and CDR2 is YYREEE (reference sequence). The junction had 4 bases not matched to a gene; V was cut back by 3 bases and J by 3 bases. The CDR3 reads CASSSGTGGVYEQYF. CDR3 DNA: TGTGCCAGCAGCTCCGGGACAGGGGGCGTCTACGAGCAGTACTTC.

This chain uses TRBV3-1 (or the pseudogene TRBV3-2) with TRBJ2-7; perhaps TRBD2 as D (7 bases). V was shortened by 4 bases and J by 1 base, with 14 bases between the two germline ends. The CDR3 has 15 residues. Germline CDR1 LGHDT, CDR2 YNNKEL (reference sequence). The CDR3 DNA follows: TGTGCCAGCAGCCCCCTAGGGGGGGGATCCTACGAGCAGTACTTC. It codes for CASSPLGGGSYEQYF.

The chain carries TRBV7-9 and TRBJ2-5, with a weak D call TRBD1 (5 bases). This CDR3 spans 14 amino acids. Germline V gene data show CDR1 as SEHNR and CDR2 as FQNEAQ (reference sequence). The ends were cut back, 3 bases at V and 1 base at J, with 9 bases in the middle. The CDR3 coding sequence is TGTGCCAGCAGCTTCGGTCAGGGCCAAGAGACCCAGTACTTC. Residues: CASSFGQGQETQYF. The complete variable domain, with remaining parts taken from reference TRBV7-9 and TRBJ2-5, reads DTGVSQNPRHKITKRGQNVTFRCDPISEHNRLYWYRQTLGQGPEFLTYFQNEAQLEKSRLLSDRFSAERPKGSFSTLEIQRTEQGDSAMYLCASSFGQGQETQYFGPGTRLLVL.

The CDR3 nucleotides are TGTGCCAGCAGCTCCGGCTCTGGGGCCAACGTCCTGACTTTC. Its translation is CASSSGSGANVLTF. V and J are TRBV7-3 and TRBJ2-6; D uncertain. V was clipped by 4 bases and J by 0 bases, with 4 bases between them. The CDR3 sequence is 14 residues long. Germline values: CDR1 SGHTA, CDR2 FQGTGA.

The chain couples TRBV4-1 to TRBJ2-1; D gene uncertain. CDR3 length equals 11 residues. The V gene lost 0 bases and the J gene lost 10 bases, with 4 bases spanning the gap. CDR1 and CDR2 from the germline V gene are MGHRA and YSYEKL. The CDR3 coding sequence is TGCGCCAGCAGCCAAGAACAAGAGCAGTTCTTC. Protein sequence: CASSQEQEQFF.

The V and J genes are TRBV7-9 and TRBJ2-5; D is possibly TRBD1 (6 bases). With 5 bases removed from V and 4 bases from J, the gap between germline ends came to 11 bases. The CDR3 is 13 amino acids. Germline V gene data show CDR1 as SEHNR and CDR2 as FQNEAQ (reference sequence). CDR3 sequence reads: CASSQGSSETQYF. The CDR3 coding sequence is TGTGCCAGCAGCCAGGGGAGTTCAGAGACCCAGTACTTC. The entire variable domain, with the rest obtained from reference TRBV7-9 and TRBJ2-5, is as follows: DTGVSQNPRHKITKRGQNVTFRCDPISEHNRLYWYRQTLGQGPEFLTYFQNEAQLEKSRLLSDRFSAERPKGSFSTLEIQRTEQGDSAMYLCASSQGSSETQYFGPGTRLLVL.